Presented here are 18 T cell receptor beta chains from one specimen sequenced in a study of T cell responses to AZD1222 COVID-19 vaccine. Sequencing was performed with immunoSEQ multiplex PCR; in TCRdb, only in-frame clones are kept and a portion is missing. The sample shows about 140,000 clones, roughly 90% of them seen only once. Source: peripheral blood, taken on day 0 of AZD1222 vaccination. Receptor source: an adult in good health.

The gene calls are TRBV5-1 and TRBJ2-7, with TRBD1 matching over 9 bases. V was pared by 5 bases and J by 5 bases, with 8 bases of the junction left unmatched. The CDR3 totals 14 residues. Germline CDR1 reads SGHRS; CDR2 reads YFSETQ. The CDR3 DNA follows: TGCGCCAGCAGGACACAGGGGGCTTCTGACGAGCAGTACTTC. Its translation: CASRTQGASDEQYF.

The chain's CDR3 is CASSQETGGSNGELFF. CDR3 DNA: TGCGCCAGCAGCCAGGAGACAGGCGGATCAAACGGGGAGCTGTTTTTT. This chain connects TRBV4-3 to TRBJ2-2; maybe TRBD1 (6 bases). CDR1 LGHNA and CDR2 YSLEER come from the germline V gene. The CDR3 totals 16 residues. Trimming left V 3 bases short and J 7 bases short, with 18 bases between.

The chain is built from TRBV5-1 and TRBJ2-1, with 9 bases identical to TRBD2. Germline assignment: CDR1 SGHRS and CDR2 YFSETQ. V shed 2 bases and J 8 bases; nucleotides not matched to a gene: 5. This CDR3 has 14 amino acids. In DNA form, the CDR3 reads TGCGCCAGCAGCTTAGCGGGGGGCTCGTATGAGCAGTTCTTC. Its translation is CASSLAGGSYEQFF.

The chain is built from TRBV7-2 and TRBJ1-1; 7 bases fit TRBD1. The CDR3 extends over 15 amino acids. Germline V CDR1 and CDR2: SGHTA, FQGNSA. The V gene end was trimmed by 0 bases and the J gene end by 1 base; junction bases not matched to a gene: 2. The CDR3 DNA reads TGTGCCAGCAGCTTAGCCGGGACAGCGAACACTGAAGCTTTCTTT. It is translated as CASSLAGTANTEAFF.

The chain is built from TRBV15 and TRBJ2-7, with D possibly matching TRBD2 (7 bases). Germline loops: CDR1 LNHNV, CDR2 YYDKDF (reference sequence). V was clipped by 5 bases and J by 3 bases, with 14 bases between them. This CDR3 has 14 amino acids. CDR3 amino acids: CATSVQGGFYEQYF. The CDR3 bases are TGTGCCACCAGCGTACAGGGAGGGTTCTACGAGCAGTACTTC.

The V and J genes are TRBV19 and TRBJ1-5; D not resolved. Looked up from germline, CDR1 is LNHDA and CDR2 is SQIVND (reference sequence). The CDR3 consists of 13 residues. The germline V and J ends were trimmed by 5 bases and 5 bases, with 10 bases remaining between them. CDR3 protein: CASSPGRYQPQHF. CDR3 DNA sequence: TGTGCCAGTAGTCCCGGGAGGTATCAGCCCCAGCATTTT.

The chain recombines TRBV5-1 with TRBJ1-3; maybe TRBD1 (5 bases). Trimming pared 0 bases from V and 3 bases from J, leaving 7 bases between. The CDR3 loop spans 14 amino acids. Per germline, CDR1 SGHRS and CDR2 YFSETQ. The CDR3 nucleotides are TGCGCCAGCAGCTTGGAGGGGTTTGGAAACACCATATATTTT. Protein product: CASSLEGFGNTIYF.

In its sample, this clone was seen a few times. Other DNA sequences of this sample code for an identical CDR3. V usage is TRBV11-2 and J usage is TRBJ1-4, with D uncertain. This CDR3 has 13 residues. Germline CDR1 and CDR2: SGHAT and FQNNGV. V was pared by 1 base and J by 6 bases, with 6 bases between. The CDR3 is CASSLGPDEKLFF. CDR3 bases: TGTGCCAGCAGCTTAGGACCGGATGAAAAACTGTTTTTT.

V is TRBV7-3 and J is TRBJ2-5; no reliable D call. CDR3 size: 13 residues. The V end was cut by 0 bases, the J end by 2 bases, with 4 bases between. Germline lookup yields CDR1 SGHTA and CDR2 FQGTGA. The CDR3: CASSLTEQETQYF. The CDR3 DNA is TGTGCCAGCAGCTTAACGGAACAAGAGACCCAGTACTTC.

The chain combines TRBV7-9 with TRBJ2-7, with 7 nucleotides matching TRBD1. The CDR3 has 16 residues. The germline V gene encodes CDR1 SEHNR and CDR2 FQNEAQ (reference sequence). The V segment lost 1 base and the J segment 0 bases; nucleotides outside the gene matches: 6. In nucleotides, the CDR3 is TGTGCCAGCAGCTTAGTCGGGGCAGGGGGCTCCTACGAGCAGTACTTC. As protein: CASSLVGAGGSYEQYF.

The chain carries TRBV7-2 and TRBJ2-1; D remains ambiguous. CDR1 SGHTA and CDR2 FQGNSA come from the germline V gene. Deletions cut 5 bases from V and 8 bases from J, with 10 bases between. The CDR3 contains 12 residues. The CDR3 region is CASSPRTDEQFF. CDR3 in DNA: TGTGCCAGCAGCCCGCGGACGGATGAGCAGTTCTTC.

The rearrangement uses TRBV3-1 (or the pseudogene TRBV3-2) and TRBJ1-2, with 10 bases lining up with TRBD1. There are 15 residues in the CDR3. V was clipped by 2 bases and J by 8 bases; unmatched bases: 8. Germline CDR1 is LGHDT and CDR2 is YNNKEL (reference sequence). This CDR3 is CASSQSRQGAGGYTF. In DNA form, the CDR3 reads TGTGCCAGCAGCCAATCTAGACAGGGGGCGGGAGGCTACACCTTC.

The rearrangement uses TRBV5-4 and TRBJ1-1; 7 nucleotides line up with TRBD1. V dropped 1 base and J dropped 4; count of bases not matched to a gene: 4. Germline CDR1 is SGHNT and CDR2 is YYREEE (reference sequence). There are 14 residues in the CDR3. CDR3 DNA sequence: TGTGCCAGCAGCTTGTCCCAGGGGGGCACTGAAGCTTTCTTT. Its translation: CASSLSQGGTEAFF.

The CDR3 here is CAFLARGSGEQFF. CDR3 bases: TGTGCCTTTCTCGCTAGGGGCTCGGGTGAGCAGTTCTTC. V and J are TRBV30 and TRBJ2-1; a weak D match, TRBD1 (5 bases). Deletions cut 7 bases from V and 9 bases from J, with 19 bases between. This CDR3 is built from 13 residues. In germline, CDR1 is GTSNPN, CDR2 SVGIG (reference sequence).

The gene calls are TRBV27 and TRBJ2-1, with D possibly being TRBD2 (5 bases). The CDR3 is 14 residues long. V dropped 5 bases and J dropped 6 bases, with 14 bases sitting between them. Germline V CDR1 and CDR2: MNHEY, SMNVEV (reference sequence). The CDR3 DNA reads TGTGCCAGCAGTCTGAGAAGTGAGGGCAATGAGCAGTTCTTC. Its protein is CASSLRSEGNEQFF.

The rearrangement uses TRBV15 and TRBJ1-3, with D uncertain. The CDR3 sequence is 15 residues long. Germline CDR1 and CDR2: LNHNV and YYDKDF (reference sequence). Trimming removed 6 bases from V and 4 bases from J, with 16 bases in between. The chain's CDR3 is CATSHPTQPGNTIYF. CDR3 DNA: TGTGCCACCAGTCACCCCACACAGCCGGGAAACACCATATATTTT.

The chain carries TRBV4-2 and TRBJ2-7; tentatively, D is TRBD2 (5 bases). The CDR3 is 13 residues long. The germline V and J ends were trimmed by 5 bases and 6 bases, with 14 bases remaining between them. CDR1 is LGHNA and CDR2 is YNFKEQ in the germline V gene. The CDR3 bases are TGTGCCAGCAGCTACGGGTCGGGGAGCGAGCAGTACTTC. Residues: CASSYGSGSEQYF.

CDR3 in DNA: TGTGCCAGCAGTCCCGGGACTAGCGGGAAAGCCGGGGAGCTGTTTTTT. Protein: CASSPGTSGKAGELFF. The chain joins TRBV28 to TRBJ2-2; 13 nucleotides align to TRBD2. Germline V gene data show CDR1 as MDHEN and CDR2 as SYDVKM. The CDR3 contains 16 residues. Trimming took 5 bases from V and 6 from J; bases not matched to a gene: 6. The full variable domain, completed using reference TRBV28 and TRBJ2-2, is DVKVTQSSRYLVKRTGEKVFLECVQDMDHENMFWYRQDPGLGLRLIYFSYDVKMKEKGDIPEGYSVSREKKERFSLILESASTNQTSMYLCASSPGTSGKAGELFFGEGSRLTVL.